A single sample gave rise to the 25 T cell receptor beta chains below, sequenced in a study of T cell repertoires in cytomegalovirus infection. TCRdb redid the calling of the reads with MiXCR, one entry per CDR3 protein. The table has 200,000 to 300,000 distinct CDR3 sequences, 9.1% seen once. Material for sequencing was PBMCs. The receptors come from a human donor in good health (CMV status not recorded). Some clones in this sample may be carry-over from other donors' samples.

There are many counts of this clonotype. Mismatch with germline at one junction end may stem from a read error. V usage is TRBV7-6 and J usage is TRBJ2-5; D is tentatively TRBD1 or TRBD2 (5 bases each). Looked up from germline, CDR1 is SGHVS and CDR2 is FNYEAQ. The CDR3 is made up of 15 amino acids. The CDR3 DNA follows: TGTGCTAGCAGCTTGGGCAGGGTTTGGGGGGAGACCCAGTACTTC. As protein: CASSLGRVWGETQYF.

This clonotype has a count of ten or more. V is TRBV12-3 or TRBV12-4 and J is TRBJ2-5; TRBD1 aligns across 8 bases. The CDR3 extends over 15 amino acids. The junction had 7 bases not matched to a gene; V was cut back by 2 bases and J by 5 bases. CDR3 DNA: TGTGCCAGCAGTTTAATGGCAGGGGGCGAGGAGACCCAGTACTTC. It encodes CASSLMAGGEETQYF.

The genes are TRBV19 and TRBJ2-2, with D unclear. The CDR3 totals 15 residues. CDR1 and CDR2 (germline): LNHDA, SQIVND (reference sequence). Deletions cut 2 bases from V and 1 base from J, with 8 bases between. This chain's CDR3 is CASSIQTLNTGELFF. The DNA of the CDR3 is TGTGCCAGTAGTATACAGACATTGAACACCGGGGAGCTGTTTTTT.

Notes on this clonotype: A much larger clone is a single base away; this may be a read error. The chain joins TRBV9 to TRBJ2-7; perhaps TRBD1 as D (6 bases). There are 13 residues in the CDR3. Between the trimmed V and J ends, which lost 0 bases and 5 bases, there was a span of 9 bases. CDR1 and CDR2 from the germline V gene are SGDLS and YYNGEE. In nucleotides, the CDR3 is TGTGCCAGCAGCGTAGACAGGGACGACGAGCAGTACTTC. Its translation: CASSVDRDDEQYF.

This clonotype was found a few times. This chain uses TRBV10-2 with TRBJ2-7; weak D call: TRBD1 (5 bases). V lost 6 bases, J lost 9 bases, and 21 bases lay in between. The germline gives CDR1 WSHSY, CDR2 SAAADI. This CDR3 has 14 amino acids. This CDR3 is CASRPTVEGQGQYF. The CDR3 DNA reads TGCGCCAGCAGACCGACTGTCGAAGGTCAGGGGCAGTACTTC.

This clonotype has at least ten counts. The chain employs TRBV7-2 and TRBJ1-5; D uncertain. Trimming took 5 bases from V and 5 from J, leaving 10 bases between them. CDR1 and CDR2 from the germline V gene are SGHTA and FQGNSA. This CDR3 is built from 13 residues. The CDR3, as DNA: TGTGCCAGCAGCCCCAGTCGGGATCAGCCCCAGCATTTT. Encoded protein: CASSPSRDQPQHF.

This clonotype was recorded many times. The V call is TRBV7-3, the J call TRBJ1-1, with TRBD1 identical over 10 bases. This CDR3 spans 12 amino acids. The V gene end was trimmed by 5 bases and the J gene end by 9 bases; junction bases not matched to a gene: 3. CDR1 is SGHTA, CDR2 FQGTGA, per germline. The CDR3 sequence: CASSDRGRKAFF. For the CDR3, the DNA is TGTGCCAGCAGCGACAGGGGGCGAAAAGCTTTCTTT.

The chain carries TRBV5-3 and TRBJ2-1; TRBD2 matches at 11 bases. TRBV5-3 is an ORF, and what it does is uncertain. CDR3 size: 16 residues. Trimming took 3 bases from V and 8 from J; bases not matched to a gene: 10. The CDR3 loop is CARSCDQLAGVHEQFF. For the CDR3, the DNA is TGTGCCAGAAGCTGCGATCAACTAGCGGGAGTGCATGAGCAGTTCTTC.

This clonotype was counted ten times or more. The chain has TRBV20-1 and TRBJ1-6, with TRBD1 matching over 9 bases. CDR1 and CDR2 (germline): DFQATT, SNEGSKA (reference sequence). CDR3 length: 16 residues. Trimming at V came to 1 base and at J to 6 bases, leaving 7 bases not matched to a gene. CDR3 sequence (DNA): TGCAGTGCTAGAGCCGCACAGGGGGCGCGTAATTCACCCCTCCACTTT. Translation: CSARAAQGARNSPLHF.

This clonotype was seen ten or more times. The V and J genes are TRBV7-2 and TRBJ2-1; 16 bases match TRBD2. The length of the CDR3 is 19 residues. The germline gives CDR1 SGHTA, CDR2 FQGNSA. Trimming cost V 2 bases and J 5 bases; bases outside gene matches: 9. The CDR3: CASSLRFKGLAGGNNEQFF. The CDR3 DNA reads TGTGCCAGCAGCTTAAGGTTTAAGGGACTAGCGGGGGGGAACAATGAGCAGTTCTTC.

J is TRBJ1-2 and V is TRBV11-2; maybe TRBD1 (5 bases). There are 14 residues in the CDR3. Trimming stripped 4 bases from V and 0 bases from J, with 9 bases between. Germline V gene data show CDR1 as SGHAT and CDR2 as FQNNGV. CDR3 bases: TGTGCCAGCAGCTCGGGACTCTCTAACTATGGCTACACCTTC. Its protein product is CASSSGLSNYGYTF.

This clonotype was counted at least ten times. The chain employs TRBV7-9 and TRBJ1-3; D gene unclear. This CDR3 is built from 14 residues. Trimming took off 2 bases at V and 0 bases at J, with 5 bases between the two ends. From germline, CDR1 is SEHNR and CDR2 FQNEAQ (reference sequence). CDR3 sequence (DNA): TGTGCCAGCAGCTTAAGTAGCTCTGGAAACACCATATATTTT. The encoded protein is CASSLSSSGNTIYF.

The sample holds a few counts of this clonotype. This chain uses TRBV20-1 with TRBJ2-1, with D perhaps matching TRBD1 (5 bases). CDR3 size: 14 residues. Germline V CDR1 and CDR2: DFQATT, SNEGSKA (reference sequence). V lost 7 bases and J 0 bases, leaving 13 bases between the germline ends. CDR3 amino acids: CSVFRALSYNEQFF. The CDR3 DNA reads TGCAGTGTTTTCAGGGCCCTCTCCTACAATGAGCAGTTCTTC.

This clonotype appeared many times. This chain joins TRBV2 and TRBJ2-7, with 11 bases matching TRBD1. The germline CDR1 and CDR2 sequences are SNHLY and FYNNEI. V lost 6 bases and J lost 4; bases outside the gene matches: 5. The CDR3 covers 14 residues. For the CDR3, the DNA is TGTGCCAGCAGGGGACAGGGGGTAGCGTACGAGCAGTACTTC. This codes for CASRGQGVAYEQYF.

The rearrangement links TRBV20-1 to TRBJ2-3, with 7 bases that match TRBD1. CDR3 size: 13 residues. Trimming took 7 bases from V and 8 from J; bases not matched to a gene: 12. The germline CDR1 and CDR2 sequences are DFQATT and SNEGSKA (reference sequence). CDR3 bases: TGCAGTGTGACTGACAGGGCCAGGGGTACGCAGTATTTT. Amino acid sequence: CSVTDRARGTQYF.

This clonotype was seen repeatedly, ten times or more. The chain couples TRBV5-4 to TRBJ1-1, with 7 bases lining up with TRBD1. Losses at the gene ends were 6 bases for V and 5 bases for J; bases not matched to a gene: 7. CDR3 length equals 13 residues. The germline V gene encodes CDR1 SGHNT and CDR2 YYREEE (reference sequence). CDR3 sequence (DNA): TGTGCCAGCAAAGGGGGCGAAAGGACTGAAGCTTTCTTT. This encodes CASKGGERTEAFF.

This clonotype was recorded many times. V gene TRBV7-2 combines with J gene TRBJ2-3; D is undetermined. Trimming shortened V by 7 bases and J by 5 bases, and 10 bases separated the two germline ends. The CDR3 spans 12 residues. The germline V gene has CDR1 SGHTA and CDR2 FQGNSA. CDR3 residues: CASTFWKDTQYF. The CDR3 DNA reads TGTGCCAGCACCTTTTGGAAAGATACGCAGTATTTT.

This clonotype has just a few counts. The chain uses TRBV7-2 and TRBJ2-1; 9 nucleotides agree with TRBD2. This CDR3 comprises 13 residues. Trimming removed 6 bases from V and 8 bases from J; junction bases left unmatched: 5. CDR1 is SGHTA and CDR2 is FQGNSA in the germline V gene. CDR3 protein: CASRSAGGHEQFF. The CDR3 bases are TGTGCCAGCAGGTCTGCGGGGGGGCATGAGCAGTTCTTC. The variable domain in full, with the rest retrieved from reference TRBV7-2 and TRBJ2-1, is GAGVSQSPSNKVTEKGKDVELRCDPISGHTALYWYRQSLGQGLEFLIYFQGNSAPDKSGLPSDRFSAERTGGSVSTLTIQRTQQEDSAVYLCASRSAGGHEQFFGPGTRLTVL.

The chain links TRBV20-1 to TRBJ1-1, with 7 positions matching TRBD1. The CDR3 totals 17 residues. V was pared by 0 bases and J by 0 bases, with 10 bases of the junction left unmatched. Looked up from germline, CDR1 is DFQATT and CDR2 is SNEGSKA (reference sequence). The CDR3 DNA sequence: TGCAGTGCTAGAGATCTTCTCAATCAGGGGGTGAACACTGAAGCTTTCTTT. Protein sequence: CSARDLLNQGVNTEAFF.

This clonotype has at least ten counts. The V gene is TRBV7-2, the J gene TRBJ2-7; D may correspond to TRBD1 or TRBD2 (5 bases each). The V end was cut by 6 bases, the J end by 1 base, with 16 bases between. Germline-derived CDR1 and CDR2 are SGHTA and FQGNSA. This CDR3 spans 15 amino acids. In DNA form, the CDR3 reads TGTGCCAGCAGTACCGCCACCGGGGCGTCCTACGAGCAGTACTTC. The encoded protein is CASSTATGASYEQYF.

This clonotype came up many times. The CDR3 loop is CASSYGSSNTEAFF. CDR3 DNA sequence: TGTGCCAGCAGCTACGGCAGCTCGAACACTGAAGCTTTCTTT. The chain recombines TRBV7-2 with TRBJ1-1; D gene uncertain. Trimming stripped 4 bases from V and 1 base from J, with 10 bases between. The CDR3 has 14 amino acids. CDR1 is SGHTA and CDR2 is FQGNSA in the germline V gene.

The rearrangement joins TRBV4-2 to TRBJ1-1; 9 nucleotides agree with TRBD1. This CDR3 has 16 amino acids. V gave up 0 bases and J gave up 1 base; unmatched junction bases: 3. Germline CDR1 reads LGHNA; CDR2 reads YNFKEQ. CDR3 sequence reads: CASSQEGDRANTEAFF. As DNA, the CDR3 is TGTGCCAGCAGCCAAGAAGGGGACAGGGCGAACACTGAAGCTTTCTTT.

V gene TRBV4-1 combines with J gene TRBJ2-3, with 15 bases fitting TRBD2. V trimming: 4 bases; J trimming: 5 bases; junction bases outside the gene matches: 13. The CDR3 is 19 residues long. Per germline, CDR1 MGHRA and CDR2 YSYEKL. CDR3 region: CASSPEPGTSGGPRDTQYF. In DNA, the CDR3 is TGCGCCAGCAGCCCGGAACCCGGGACTAGCGGGGGGCCTAGAGATACGCAGTATTTT.

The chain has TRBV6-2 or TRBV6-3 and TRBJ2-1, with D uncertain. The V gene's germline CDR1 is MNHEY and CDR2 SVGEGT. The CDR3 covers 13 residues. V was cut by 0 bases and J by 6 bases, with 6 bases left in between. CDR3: CASSYSFGNEQFF. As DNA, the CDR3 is TGTGCCAGCAGTTACTCGTTTGGCAATGAGCAGTTCTTC.

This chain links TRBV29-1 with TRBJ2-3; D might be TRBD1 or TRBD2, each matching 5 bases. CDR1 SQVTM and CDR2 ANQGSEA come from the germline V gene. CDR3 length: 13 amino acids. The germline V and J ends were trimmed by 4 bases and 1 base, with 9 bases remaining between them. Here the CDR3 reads CSVGGSGTDTQYF. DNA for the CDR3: TGCAGCGTTGGGGGGAGCGGCACAGATACGCAGTATTTT.